These T cell receptor beta chains were read from a single sample in a study of metastatic and nonmetastatic thyroid tumors. TCRdb re-called the PCR reads via MiXCR. The sample has under 15,000 clones; under 30% are singletons. The sample consisted of tumor tissue. The receptors stem from a female donor with papillary thyroid cancer or a benign thyroid nodule (not recorded which). Some clones in this sample may be carry-over from other donors' samples. Each CDR3 is given with its conserved first and last residue. The D gene is left open where the match is weak. Clone size, where shown, is once, few, many, or a class for clones that have expanded.

j_gene	d_gene	abundance	v_gene	CDR3nt	CDR3aa
TRBJ2-1	NA	NA	TRBV20-1	TGCAGTGCTGGACGTAGCGTAAACAATGAGCAGTTCTTC	CSAGRSVNNEQFF
TRBJ2-2	NA	many	TRBV9	TGTGCCAGCAGCGTAACCAAGGGCGCCGGGGAGCTGTTTTTT	CASSVTKGAGELFF
TRBJ1-1	NA	many	TRBV18	TGTGCCAGCTCACCCATTCAGGGCTTCGGCACTGAAGCTTTCTTT	CASSPIQGFGTEAFF
TRBJ2-1	NA	NA	TRBV3-1	TGTGCCAGCAGCCAAGATCGAACCCAAGCGCCGTTCTTC	CASSQDRTQAPFF
TRBJ2-3	NA	many	TRBV5-1	TGCGCCAGCAGCTTGGGGTCAGTTGATACGCAGTATTTT	CASSLGSVDTQYF
TRBJ1-6	NA	few	TRBV6-1	TGTGCCAGCACCGGGGACGGGAATTCACCCCTCCACTTT	CASTGDGNSPLHF
TRBJ1-1	NA	NA	TRBV25-1	TGTGCCAGCAGTGAATCTGGATCCGGTGACACTGAAGCTTTCTTT	CASSESGSGDTEAFF
TRBJ2-1	TRBD2	NA	TRBV15	TGTGCCACCAGCTCCAGCGGGAATACCTACAATGAGCAGTTCTTC	CATSSSGNTYNEQFF
TRBJ2-2	TRBD1	NA	TRBV6-1	TGTACCACCATGACAGGGCTCGGGGAGCTGTTTTTT	CTTMTGLGELFF
TRBJ1-5	NA	NA	TRBV20-1	TGCAGTGCTAGGAGAAGGGGCAGTAGGTACAATCAGCCCCAGCATTTT	CSARRRGSRYNQPQHF